This T cell receptor beta chain is from a study of blood T cell repertoires in COVID-19. Study details: Sources were T cells, B-cell-depleted T cells, or PBMCs; the material itself was cDNA or gDNA.

Self-reported history from a screening survey and questionnaire set each donor's cohort. The germline V gene encodes CDR1 LNHNV and CDR2 YYDKDF (reference sequence). V lost 0 bases, J lost 8 bases, and 7 bases stayed unmatched. This CDR3 region has 15 residues. Assay: immunoSEQ multiplex PCR; the TCRdb copy retains only in-frame clones and omits some. Of fewer than 300,000 clones listed, around 89% are singletons. The V and J genes are TRBV15 and TRBJ1-1; 9 bases fit TRBD1. The receptor's source is a woman between 40 and 50 years old with acute COVID-19. Specimen: PBMCs or T cells enriched from blood (not recorded which). The CDR3 region has the DNA TGTGCCACCAGCAGAGATTTAGGGACAGGGATCGAAGCTTTCTTT. Amino acids: CATSRDLGTGIEAFF.